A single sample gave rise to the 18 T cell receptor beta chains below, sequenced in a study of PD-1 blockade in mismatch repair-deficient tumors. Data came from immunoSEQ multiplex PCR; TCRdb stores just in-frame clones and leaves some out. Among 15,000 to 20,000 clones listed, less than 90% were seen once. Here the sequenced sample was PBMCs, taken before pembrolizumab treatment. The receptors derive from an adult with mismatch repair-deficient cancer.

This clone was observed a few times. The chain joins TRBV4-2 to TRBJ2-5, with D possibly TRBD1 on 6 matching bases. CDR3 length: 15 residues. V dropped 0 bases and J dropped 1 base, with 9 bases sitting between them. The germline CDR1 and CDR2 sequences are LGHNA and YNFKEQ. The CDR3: CASSQDRGGQETQYF. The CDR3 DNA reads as TGTGCCAGCAGCCAAGATAGAGGGGGCCAAGAGACCCAGTACTTC.

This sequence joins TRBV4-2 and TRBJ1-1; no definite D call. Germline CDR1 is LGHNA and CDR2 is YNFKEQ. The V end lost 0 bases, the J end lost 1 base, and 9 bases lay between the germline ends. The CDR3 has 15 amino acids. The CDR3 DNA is TGTGCCAGCAGCCAAGATCTAGGTAGGAACACTGAAGCTTTCTTT. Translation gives CASSQDLGRNTEAFF.

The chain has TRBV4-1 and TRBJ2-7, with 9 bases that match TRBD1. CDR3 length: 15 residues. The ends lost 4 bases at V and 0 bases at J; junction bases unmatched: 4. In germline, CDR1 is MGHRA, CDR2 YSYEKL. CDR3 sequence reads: CASSRRDRDSYEQYF. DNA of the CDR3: TGCGCCAGCAGCCGAAGGGACAGGGACTCCTACGAGCAGTACTTC.

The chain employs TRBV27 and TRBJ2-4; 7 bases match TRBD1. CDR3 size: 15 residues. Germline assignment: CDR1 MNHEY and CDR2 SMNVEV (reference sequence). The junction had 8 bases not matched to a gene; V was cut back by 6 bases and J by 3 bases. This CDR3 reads CASRQSGQIKNIQYF. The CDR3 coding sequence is TGTGCCAGCAGACAATCGGGACAGATCAAAAACATTCAGTACTTC.

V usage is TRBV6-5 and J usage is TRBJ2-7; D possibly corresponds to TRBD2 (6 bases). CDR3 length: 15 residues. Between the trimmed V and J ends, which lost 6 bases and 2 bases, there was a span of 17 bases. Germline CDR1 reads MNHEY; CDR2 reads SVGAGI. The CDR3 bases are TGTGCCAGCAGCCCACCTGGGACTCAAGCCTACGAGCAGTACTTC. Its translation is CASSPPGTQAYEQYF.

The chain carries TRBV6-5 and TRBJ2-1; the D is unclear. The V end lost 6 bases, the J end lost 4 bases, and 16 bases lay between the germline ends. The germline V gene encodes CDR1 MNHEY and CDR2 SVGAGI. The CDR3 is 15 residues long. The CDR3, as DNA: TGTGCCAGCAGCCCCGACGAACGCCAGTACAATGAGCAGTTCTTC. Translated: CASSPDERQYNEQFF.

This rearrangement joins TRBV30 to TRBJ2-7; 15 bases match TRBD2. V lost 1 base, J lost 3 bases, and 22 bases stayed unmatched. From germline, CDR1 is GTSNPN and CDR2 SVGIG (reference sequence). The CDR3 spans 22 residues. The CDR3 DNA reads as TGTGCCTGGAGTGCCGTCGGGACAGGGGACGGGACTAGCGGGAGGAAAGGCTACGAGCAGTACTTC. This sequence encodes CAWSAVGTGDGTSGRKGYEQYF.

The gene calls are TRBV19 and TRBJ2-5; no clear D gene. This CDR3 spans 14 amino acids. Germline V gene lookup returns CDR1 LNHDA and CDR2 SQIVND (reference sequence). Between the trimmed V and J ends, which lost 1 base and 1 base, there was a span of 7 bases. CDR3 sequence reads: CASSIGPSQETQYF. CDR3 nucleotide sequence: TGTGCCAGTAGTATAGGACCGTCCCAAGAGACCCAGTACTTC.

CDR3 coding DNA: TGCAGCGTTGTAGCAGATATCTACGAGCAGTACTTC. As protein: CSVVADIYEQYF. The rearrangement uses TRBV29-1 and TRBJ2-7; D gene uncertain. Germline V gene data show CDR1 as SQVTM and CDR2 as ANQGSEA. Trimming took 4 bases from V and 3 from J, leaving 10 bases between them. The CDR3 runs to 12 residues.

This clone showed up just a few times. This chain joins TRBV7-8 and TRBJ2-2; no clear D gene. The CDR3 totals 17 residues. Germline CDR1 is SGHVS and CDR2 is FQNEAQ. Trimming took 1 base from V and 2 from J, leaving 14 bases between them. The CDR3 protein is CASSLGTPKFNTGELFF. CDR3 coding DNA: TGTGCCAGCAGCTTAGGGACCCCCAAATTTAACACCGGGGAGCTGTTTTTT.

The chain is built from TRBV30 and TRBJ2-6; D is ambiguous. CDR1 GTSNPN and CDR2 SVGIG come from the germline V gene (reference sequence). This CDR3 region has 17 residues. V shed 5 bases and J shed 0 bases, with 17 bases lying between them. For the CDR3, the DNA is TGTGCCTGGGGTAAACAGATCGATTTCTCTGGGGCCAACGTCCTGACTTTC. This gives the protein CAWGKQIDFSGANVLTF.

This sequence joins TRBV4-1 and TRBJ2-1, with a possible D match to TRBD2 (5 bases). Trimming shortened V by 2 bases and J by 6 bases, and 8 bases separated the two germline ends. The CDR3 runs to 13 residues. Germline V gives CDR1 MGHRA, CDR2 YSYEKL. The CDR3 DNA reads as TGCGCCAGCAGCCAACCAGGAGGCAATGAGCAGTTCTTC. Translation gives CASSQPGGNEQFF.

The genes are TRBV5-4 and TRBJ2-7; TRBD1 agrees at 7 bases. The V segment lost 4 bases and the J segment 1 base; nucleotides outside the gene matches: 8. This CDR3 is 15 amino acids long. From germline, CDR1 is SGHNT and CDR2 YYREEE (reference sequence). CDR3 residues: CASSQGDSESYEQYF. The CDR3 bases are TGTGCCAGCAGCCAAGGGGACAGCGAATCCTACGAGCAGTACTTC.

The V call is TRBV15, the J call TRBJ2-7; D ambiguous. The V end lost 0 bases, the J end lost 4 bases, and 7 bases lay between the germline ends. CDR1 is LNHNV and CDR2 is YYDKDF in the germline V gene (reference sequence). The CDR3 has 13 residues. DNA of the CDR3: TGTGCCACCAGCAGAGAAGACTCGTACGAGCAGTACTTC. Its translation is CATSREDSYEQYF.

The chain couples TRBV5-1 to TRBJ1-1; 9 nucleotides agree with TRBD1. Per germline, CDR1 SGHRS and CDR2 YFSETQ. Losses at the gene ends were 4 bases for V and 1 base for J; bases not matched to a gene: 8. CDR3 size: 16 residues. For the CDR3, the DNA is TGCGCCAGCAGCCCATCGAGACAGGGGGAGAACACTGAAGCTTTCTTT. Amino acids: CASSPSRQGENTEAFF.

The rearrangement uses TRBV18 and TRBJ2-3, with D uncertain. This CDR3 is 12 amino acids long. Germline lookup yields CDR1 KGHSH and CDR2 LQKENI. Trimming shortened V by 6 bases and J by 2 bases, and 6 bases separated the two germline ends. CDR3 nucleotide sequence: TGTGCCAGCTCTCCATACACAGATACGCAGTATTTT. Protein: CASSPYTDTQYF. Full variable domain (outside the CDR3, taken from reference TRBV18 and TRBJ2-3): NAGVMQNPRHLVRRRGQEARLRCSPMKGHSHVYWYRQLPEEGLKFMVYLQKENIIDESGMPKERFSAEFPKEGPSILRIQQVVRGDSAAYFCASSPYTDTQYFGPGTRLTVL.

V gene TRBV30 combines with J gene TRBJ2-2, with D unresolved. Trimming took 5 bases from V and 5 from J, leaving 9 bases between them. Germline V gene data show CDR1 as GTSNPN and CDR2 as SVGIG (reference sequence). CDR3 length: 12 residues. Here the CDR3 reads CAWGLTTGELFF. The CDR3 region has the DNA TGTGCCTGGGGGCTAACTACCGGGGAGCTGTTTTTT.

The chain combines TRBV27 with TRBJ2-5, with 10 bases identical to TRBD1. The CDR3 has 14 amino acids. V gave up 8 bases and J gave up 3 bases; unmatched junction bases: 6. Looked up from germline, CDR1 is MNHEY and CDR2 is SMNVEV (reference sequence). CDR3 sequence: CASARTGGEETQYF. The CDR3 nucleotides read TGTGCCAGCGCCAGGACAGGGGGTGAAGAGACCCAGTACTTC.